The present T cell receptor (beta chain) was sequenced within a study of tumor-infiltrating lymphocytes in primary liver carcinoma. This clonotype was seen a handful of times. Reverse transcription of 500 ng total RNA with a constant-region primer produced TCR beta cDNA. Three nested multiplex PCR rounds, a slightly modified ARM-PCR method, built the TCR beta libraries. TRBV1-TRBV30 forward and Cbeta reverse primers drove the first two approximately 10-cycle rounds. TCRdb fed the multiplex PCR reads into MiXCR, producing one record per CDR3 protein. The table has fewer than 110,000 distinct CDR3 sequences, about 70% seen once; the top ten hold 12%. Co-extracted RNA and DNA came from about 19-30 mg of unsorted bulk tissue. Trimming left V 4 bases short and J 1 base short, with 4 bases between. The CDR3 is 13 amino acids. Germline CDR1 and CDR2: MDHEN and SYDVKM.

This clonotype was obtained from a woman aged 60 to 75 with primary liver carcinoma and hepatitis B virus infection. The chain couples TRBV28 to TRBJ2-2; no clear D. Sequencing was carried out using liver tumor tissue from sampling region 2. As for subset: tumor region T2, inferior pole. The CDR3 nucleotides read TGTGCCAGCAGTTACGGGAACACCGGGGAGCTGTTTTTT. This encodes CASSYGNTGELFF.